This T cell receptor (beta chain) was retrieved from a study of early T cells in non-severe SARS-CoV-2 infection. Across the whole study: Bulk RNA from unsorted whole blood was sequenced; chains were unpaired. Study-wide results and limits: Reliance on VDJdb matching favored anti-spike CD8 responses; private and CD4 specificities were missed.

Each cDNA molecule carried a unique molecular identifier. A single record per CDR3 protein comes from TCRdb applying MiXCR to the 5' RACE reads. This table holds roughly 120,000 distinct CDR3 sequences, around 14% found once. About this clonotype itself: Its antigen is currently unknown.

The CDR3 runs to 17 residues. From germline, CDR1 is SGHVS and CDR2 FQNEAQ. V was pared by 4 bases and J by 3 bases, with 13 bases of the junction left unmatched. The sample consisted of whole blood. The clonotype originates from an adult who was a healthcare worker with PCR-confirmed SARS-CoV-2 infection or an uninfected control (not recorded which). This chain connects TRBV7-8 to TRBJ2-5; the match to TRBD2 covers 8 bases. The CDR3 sequence is CASSYRTSRPLEETQYF. For the CDR3, the DNA is TGTGCCAGCAGCTACCGGACTAGCCGGCCCCTTGAAGAGACCCAGTACTTC.